These 23 T cell receptor beta chains were all obtained from the same sample, sequenced in a study of CD8 T cells in ankylosing spondylitis. Study-wide results and limits: Among TCR beta sequences, a motif of eight highly homologous variants appeared characteristic of ankylosing spondylitis blood.

TCRdb analysed the 5' RACE reads with MiXCR anew, one entry per CDR3 protein. The repertoire includes 200,000 to 250,000 distinct CDR3 sequences, approximately 7.3% of them detected once, and more than 13% sits in the top ten. These receptors are not linked to any known antigen. Material for sequencing was blood, either unsorted or a sorted T cell fraction (not recorded which). All receptors derive from a male donor with ankylosing spondylitis.

This clonotype was seen repeatedly, ten times or more. The chain is built from TRBV6-4 and TRBJ1-1; no clear D. The CDR3 consists of 14 residues. The germline V gene encodes CDR1 MRHNA and CDR2 SNTAGT. V was cut by 3 bases and J by 4 bases, with 12 bases left in between. Here the CDR3 reads CASSEKLWSTEAFF. CDR3 nucleotides: TGTGCCAGCAGTGAAAAGTTGTGGTCCACTGAAGCTTTCTTT.

Turning to this clonotype: This could be a read error, since a much larger clone is one nucleotide away. This chain joins TRBV2 and TRBJ2-5; 7 bases are a match to TRBD2. The CDR3 sequence is 17 residues long. CDR1 is SNHLY and CDR2 is FYNNEI in the germline V gene. V shed 4 bases and J 4 bases; nucleotides not matched to a gene: 15. The CDR3 nucleotides are TGTGCCAGCAGTGTAGACCGGGACTACGAAAACCGAGAGACCCAGTACTTC. Translated, it gives CASSVDRDYENRETQYF.

This clonotype was observed at least ten times. The chain combines TRBV7-6 with TRBJ2-1, with 10 bases aligning to TRBD2. J gave up 7 bases and V 1 base, and 7 bases lay outside the gene matches. This CDR3 has 16 residues. Germline V CDR1 and CDR2: SGHVS, FNYEAQ. This CDR3 reads CASSLEASGSRNEQFF. For the CDR3, the DNA is TGTGCCAGCAGCTTAGAGGCTAGCGGGAGTAGGAATGAGCAGTTCTTC.

This clonotype was seen ten or more times. The V gene is TRBV20-1, the J gene TRBJ1-2; unclear D gene. Germline V gene data show CDR1 as DFQATT and CDR2 as SNEGSKA (reference sequence). The CDR3 is 13 residues long. Trimming shortened V by 2 bases and J by 8 bases, and 15 bases separated the two germline ends. The CDR3 sequence is CSARSYISEGYTF. CDR3 coding DNA: TGCAGTGCTAGATCGTACATTTCAGAAGGCTACACCTTC.

This clonotype was observed a few times. This chain uses TRBV7-6 with TRBJ2-2; D is perhaps TRBD2 (7 bases). In germline, CDR1 is SGHVS, CDR2 FNYEAQ. This CDR3 region has 15 residues. Trimming removed 7 bases at V and 5 bases at J, with 17 bases between. CDR3: CASTQRGGGTGELFF. The CDR3 DNA follows: TGTGCCAGCACCCAAAGGGGGGGAGGAACCGGGGAGCTGTTTTTT.

V gene TRBV4-3 combines with J gene TRBJ2-7; 12 bases match TRBD1. V was clipped by 4 bases and J by 6 bases; unmatched bases: 10. CDR3 size: 16 residues. Germline CDR1 reads LGHNA; CDR2 reads YSLEER. The CDR3 DNA sequence: TGCGCCAGCAGCCTAGGGACCGGGACAGGGGGCATCGAGCAGTACTTC. The encoded protein is CASSLGTGTGGIEQYF.

This clonotype occurred many times. This rearrangement joins TRBV27 to TRBJ2-7, with a weak D call TRBD1 (5 bases). The CDR3 is made up of 16 amino acids. The germline V gene has CDR1 MNHEY and CDR2 SMNVEV (reference sequence). With 0 bases removed from V and 1 base from J, the gap between germline ends came to 13 bases. The DNA of the CDR3 is TGTGCCAGCAGTTTATCGTCAGGACAAAAATCCTACGAGCAGTACTTC. It codes for CASSLSSGQKSYEQYF.

This clonotype was detected many times. The chain uses TRBV4-3 and TRBJ1-2; D remains unclear. Germline assignment: CDR1 LGHNA and CDR2 YSLEER. The CDR3 is 15 residues long. V lost 1 base to trimming and J lost 2 bases, with 11 bases between them. CDR3 nucleotides: TGCGCCAGCAGCCAAGGGATGGTCACCAACTATGGCTACACCTTC. Protein product: CASSQGMVTNYGYTF.

This chain uses TRBV20-1 with TRBJ1-5; D gene ambiguous. The V end was cut by 4 bases, the J end by 4 bases, with 5 bases between. Looked up from germline, CDR1 is DFQATT and CDR2 is SNEGSKA (reference sequence). CDR3 length: 11 residues. CDR3 amino acids: CSANRNQPQHF. The CDR3 nucleotides read TGCAGTGCTAACAGAAATCAGCCCCAGCATTTT.

This clonotype was counted at least ten times. The chain recombines TRBV12-2 with TRBJ1-2. TRBV12-2 is flagged as a pseudogene. CDR3 size: 14 residues. For the CDR3, the DNA is TGTGCAAGTCCCCTAGGAACTGGGAACTATGGCTACACCTTC. Translating it yields CASPLGTGNYGYTF.

This clonotype was detected many times. This CDR3 is CASSPLPGSNQPQHF. For the CDR3, the DNA is TGTGCCAGCAGCCCATTGCCCGGGTCGAATCAGCCCCAGCATTTT. This chain joins TRBV9 and TRBJ1-5; unclear D gene. V was pared by 4 bases and J by 4 bases, with 15 bases between. The CDR3 is 15 residues long. CDR1 is SGDLS, CDR2 YYNGEE, per germline.

This clonotype was counted many times. This chain links TRBV7-9 with TRBJ2-7; no clear D gene. The CDR3 contains 14 residues. In germline, CDR1 is SEHNR, CDR2 FQNEAQ (reference sequence). Deletions cut 0 bases from V and 5 bases from J, with 11 bases between. CDR3 loop: CASSLALGVHEQYF. The CDR3 coding sequence is TGTGCCAGCAGCTTAGCGCTTGGGGTACACGAGCAGTACTTC.

This clonotype has only a few counts. The genes are TRBV5-1 and TRBJ2-5, with 7 bases matching TRBD2. The CDR3 length is 18 residues. The germline CDR1 and CDR2 sequences are SGHRS and YFSETQ. Unmatched junction bases numbered 23, after V lost 7 bases and J lost 5 bases. For the CDR3, the DNA is TGCGCCAGCTTACAACGGGCGGGAGAGCCTGCCGGTCTGGAGACCCAGTACTTC. Translation gives CASLQRAGEPAGLETQYF.

This clonotype was seen only a few times. The chain links TRBV19 to TRBJ1-2; D ambiguous. Trimming took 7 bases from V and 2 from J, leaving 8 bases between them. The CDR3 extends over 12 amino acids. CDR1 is LNHDA, CDR2 SQIVND, per germline (reference sequence). CDR3 sequence: CASTGLNYGYTF. The CDR3 nucleotides are TGTGCCAGTACCGGTCTAAACTATGGCTACACCTTC.

The table lists this clonotype with many counts. V gene TRBV29-1 combines with J gene TRBJ2-4, with 15 positions matching TRBD2. The CDR3 length is 17 residues. V trimming: 6 bases; J trimming: 1 base; junction bases outside the gene matches: 7. Germline V gene data show CDR1 as SQVTM and CDR2 as ANQGSEA. In DNA, the CDR3 is TGCAGCGTGGGGGGACTAGCGGGAGGTGTCGCCAAAAACATTCAGTACTTC. It is translated as CSVGGLAGGVAKNIQYF. The full variable domain, its missing parts supplied by reference TRBV29-1 and TRBJ2-4, is SAVISQKPSRDICQRGTSLTIQCQVDSQVTMMFWYRQQPGQSLTLIATANQGSEATYESGFVIDKFPISRPNLTFSTLTVSNMSPEDSSIYLCSVGGLAGGVAKNIQYFGAGTRLSVL.

The chain recombines TRBV30 with TRBJ1-1; possibly TRBD1 for D (5 bases). V lost 3 bases to trimming and J lost 1 base, with 9 bases between them. The CDR3 runs to 13 residues. In germline, CDR1 is GTSNPN, CDR2 SVGIG (reference sequence). CDR3 bases: TGTGCCTGGAGCCCGGACACGAACACTGAAGCTTTCTTT. Its protein is CAWSPDTNTEAFF.

The sample holds many counts of this clonotype. The chain links TRBV21-1 to TRBJ2-1; the D call in the table, TRBD2, was not verified against the DNA. TRBV21-1 corresponds to a pseudogene. There are 16 residues in the CDR3. CDR3 amino acids: CASSPPWKRGGNEQFF. In nucleotides, the CDR3 is TGTGCCAGCAGCCCCCCGTGGAAGCGGGGGGGAAATGAGCAGTTCTTC.

This clonotype showed up many times. The V and J genes are TRBV6-2 or TRBV6-3 and TRBJ2-1, with 11 bases fitting TRBD2. Trimming took 5 bases from V and 7 from J; bases not matched to a gene: 7. This CDR3 comprises 15 residues. Germline assignment: CDR1 MNHEY and CDR2 SVGEGT. CDR3 region: CASSKGTSGLNEQFF. Written as DNA, the CDR3 is TGTGCCAGCAGTAAAGGGACTAGCGGTTTAAATGAGCAGTTCTTC.

In this sample, this clonotype turned up many times. This chain links TRBV18 with TRBJ1-1; TRBD1 matches 7 bases. Germline trimming cut 3 bases from V and 5 bases from J; bases unmatched to any gene: 6. The CDR3 runs to 14 residues. Germline V gene sequence: CDR1 KGHSH, CDR2 LQKENI. The CDR3: CASSPTGMRTEAFF. The CDR3 DNA is TGTGCCAGCTCACCGACAGGGATGAGGACTGAAGCTTTCTTT.

This clonotype has just a few counts. The J gene is TRBJ2-2, the V gene TRBV6-1, with TRBD1 identical over 9 bases. V was clipped by 5 bases and J by 10 bases; unmatched bases: 14. The CDR3 has 16 residues. Germline lookup yields CDR1 MNHNS and CDR2 SASEGT. Here the CDR3 reads CASSQQSGTGPEELFF. DNA for the CDR3: TGTGCCAGCAGTCAACAAAGTGGGACAGGGCCGGAGGAGCTGTTTTTT.

This clonotype was observed at least ten times. This chain links TRBV7-9 with TRBJ1-1, with 7 nucleotides matching TRBD1. After removal of 5 bases from V and 8 bases from J, the junction contained 5 bases not matched to a gene. The germline gives CDR1 SEHNR, CDR2 FQNEAQ (reference sequence). This CDR3 comprises 12 residues. The DNA for the CDR3 is TGTGCCAGCAGCCCCGGGACAGTGGAAGCTTTCTTT. Amino acid sequence: CASSPGTVEAFF. Full variable domain (rest looked up from reference TRBV7-9 and TRBJ1-1): DTGVSQNPRHKITKRGQNVTFRCDPISEHNRLYWYRQTLGQGPEFLTYFQNEAQLEKSRLLSDRFSAERPKGSFSTLEIQRTEQGDSAMYLCASSPGTVEAFFGQGTRLTVV.

There are many counts of this clonotype. The V gene is TRBV9, the J gene TRBJ2-1; 12 bases are a match to TRBD2. CDR3 size: 15 residues. V lost 4 bases and J lost 6; bases outside the gene matches: 5. Per the germline V gene, CDR1 is SGDLS and CDR2 is YYNGEE. The CDR3, as DNA: TGTGCCAGCAGCCGGACTAGCGGGGTGGGCAATGAGCAGTTCTTC. Amino acids: CASSRTSGVGNEQFF.

The chain joins TRBV20-1 to TRBJ2-1; 8 nucleotides match TRBD2. Germline V gene lookup returns CDR1 DFQATT and CDR2 SNEGSKA (reference sequence). Trimming removed 7 bases from V and 3 bases from J; junction bases left unmatched: 8. The CDR3 runs 14 residues. CDR3 nucleotide sequence: TGCAGTGAAGTGCGGGGGGCGGTCTACAATGAGCAGTTCTTC. It encodes CSEVRGAVYNEQFF.